Listed below are T cell receptor beta chains from one sample, sequenced in a study of cytomegalovirus exposure and HLA in healthy donors. Assay used: immunoSEQ multiplex PCR; TCRdb lists only in-frame clones, some missing. The data contain roughly 150,000 clones, 60% to 80% of them singletons. Specimen: PBMCs. These receptors were collected from a male donor in good health and CMV-seronegative. Both conserved end residues are part of each CDR3. A D gene is named only where the DNA matches it firmly. Clone size is stated in some rows and not others, as once, few, many or a class when expanded.

size: .
V: TRBV27
J: TRBJ1-6
D: .
DNA: TGTGCCAGCGGAGGGTTCAATTCACCCCTCCACTTT
CDR3: CASGGFNSPLHF

size: few
V: TRBV30
J: TRBJ2-2
D: .
DNA: TGTGCCTGGAGCGGGAGGAACACCGGGGAGCTGTTTTTT
CDR3: CAWSGRNTGELFF

size: few
V: TRBV7-2
J: TRBJ2-7
D: TRBD2
DNA: TGTGCCAGCAGCTTAGTCGCGGGAGGCAGAGGACCCCACGAGCAGTACTTC
CDR3: CASSLVAGGRGPHEQYF

size: once
V: TRBV11-2
J: TRBJ2-7
D: TRBD1
DNA: TGTGCCAGCAGTCCAAGGACAGGGGGGACCTACGAGCAGTACTTC
CDR3: CASSPRTGGTYEQYF

size: .
V: TRBV30
J: TRBJ2-7
D: TRBD2
DNA: TGTGCCTGGAGGGAAGGCCTAGCGGTCTACGAGCAGTACTTC
CDR3: CAWREGLAVYEQYF

size: .
V: TRBV6-4
J: TRBJ2-3
D: .
DNA: TGTGCCAGCAGTGAACAGGGAGGGGGAGATACGCAGTATTTT
CDR3: CASSEQGGGDTQYF

size: .
V: TRBV5-1
J: TRBJ2-5
D: TRBD1
DNA: TGCGCCAGCAGCTCCGGACAGGGGAATCAAGAGACCCAGTACTTC
CDR3: CASSSGQGNQETQYF

size: once
V: TRBV6-6
J: TRBJ2-7
D: .
DNA: TGTGCCAGCAGTTACTCCCCTGCGGGATACGAGCAGTACTTC
CDR3: CASSYSPAGYEQYF

size: .
V: TRBV19
J: TRBJ1-4
D: .
DNA: TGTGCCAGTAGTATTGCAGAGCTACAGGGAGAAAAACTGTTTTTT
CDR3: CASSIAELQGEKLFF

size: .
V: TRBV6-6
J: TRBJ1-1
D: .
DNA: TGTGCCAGCAGTTATAGGTCCGGGGAAGCTTTCTTT
CDR3: CASSYRSGEAFF

size: .
V: TRBV6-5
J: TRBJ1-1
D: TRBD1
DNA: TGTGCCAGCAGCTACGTCACGACAGGGAAGAACACTGAAGCTTTCTTT
CDR3: CASSYVTTGKNTEAFF

size: .
V: TRBV7-2
J: TRBJ2-7
D: .
DNA: TGTGCCAGCAGCTTCACGACAGGTCTCTACGAGCAGTACTTC
CDR3: CASSFTTGLYEQYF

size: .
V: TRBV6-1
J: TRBJ2-7
D: TRBD1
DNA: TGTGCCAGCAGTCCTGGTTGGGACAGCTCCTACGAGCAGTACTTC
CDR3: CASSPGWDSSYEQYF

size: .
V: TRBV29-1
J: TRBJ2-7
D: .
DNA: TGCAGCGTTGAAAAACAGGGAGCCTACGAGCAGTACTTC
CDR3: CSVEKQGAYEQYF

size: .
V: TRBV7-3
J: TRBJ2-1
D: .
DNA: TGTGCCAGCAGCTTAACAGGGAGCTCCTACAATGAGCAGTTCTTC
CDR3: CASSLTGSSYNEQFF

size: .
V: TRBV12-1
J: TRBJ2-7
D: .
DNA: TGTGCCAGCAGCCCCGGACAGGTAAATTACGAGCAGTACTTC
CDR3: CASSPGQVNYEQYF

size: .
V: TRBV7-2
J: TRBJ2-7
D: .
DNA: TGTGCCAGCAGCTTATCCCGACAGCCCTCCTACGAGCAGTACTTC
CDR3: CASSLSRQPSYEQYF

size: .
V: TRBV7-2
J: TRBJ2-7
D: .
DNA: TGTGCCAGCAGTTCACTTACCTCCTTCCACGAGCAGTACTTC
CDR3: CASSSLTSFHEQYF

size: .
V: TRBV5-1
J: TRBJ1-3
D: .
DNA: TGCGCCAGCAGCTTGGCCTCAGGGACTGGAAACACCATATATTTT
CDR3: CASSLASGTGNTIYF

size: few
V: TRBV5-1
J: TRBJ1-4
D: TRBD1
DNA: TGCGCCAGCAGCTCAGGGGGATCGGGTGAAAAACTGTTTTTT
CDR3: CASSSGGSGEKLFF

size: few
V: TRBV5-4
J: TRBJ1-4
D: TRBD1
DNA: TGTGCCAGCAGCTCAGGGACAGGAAGGACTAATGAAAAACTGTTTTTT
CDR3: CASSSGTGRTNEKLFF

size: many
V: TRBV6-4
J: TRBJ1-2
D: .
DNA: TGTGCCAGCAGTGACGACCCGATTCAGGGCCTAGGAGGCTACACCTTC
CDR3: CASSDDPIQGLGGYTF

size: few
V: TRBV13
J: TRBJ1-2
D: TRBD1
DNA: TGTGCCAGCAGCCTAAGGACAGGGATCAGTAACTATGGCTACACCTTC
CDR3: CASSLRTGISNYGYTF

size: .
V: TRBV7-2
J: TRBJ1-1
D: .
DNA: TGTGCCAGCAGCTCCCGCCCGGCGGGTATGAACACTGAAGCTTTCTTT
CDR3: CASSSRPAGMNTEAFF

size: .
V: TRBV7-9
J: TRBJ2-1
D: TRBD2
DNA: TGTGCCAGCAGCTTACCAGTAGCGGGAGGTTATAACAATGAGCAGTTCTTC
CDR3: CASSLPVAGGYNNEQFF

size: .
V: TRBV6-5
J: TRBJ1-4
D: TRBD1
DNA: TGTGCCAGCCGGACAGGAATTACTGAAAAACTGTTTTTT
CDR3: CASRTGITEKLFF

size: few
V: TRBV6-4
J: TRBJ2-1
D: .
DNA: TGTGCCAGCAGTGACGCTGCCAGCTCCTACAATGAGCAGTTCTTC
CDR3: CASSDAASSYNEQFF

size: few
V: TRBV2
J: TRBJ1-1
D: .
DNA: TGTGCCAGCAGTCTGGGTGGGGGAGGGGGGACTGAAGCTTTCTTT
CDR3: CASSLGGGGGTEAFF

size: .
V: TRBV13
J: TRBJ2-2
D: TRBD2
DNA: TGTGCCAGCAGCTTAGCCCCTCCTTGGCTAGGACTAGCGGGAGGGCCGAACACCGGGGAGCTGTTTTTT
CDR3: CASSLAPPWLGLAGGPNTGELFF

size: .
V: TRBV21-1
J: TRBJ2-7
D: .
DNA: TGTGCCAGCAGCTCCCCCCCGGGGGGGCAGTTGTACGAGCAGTACTTC
CDR3: CASSSPPGGQLYEQYF

size: once
V: TRBV2
J: TRBJ1-1
D: .
DNA: TGTGCCAGCAACGAACAAATAAACACTGAAGCTTTCTTT
CDR3: CASNEQINTEAFF

size: .
V: TRBV30
J: TRBJ1-2
D: .
DNA: TGTGCCTGGAGTAGGGGTGGCTATGGCTACACCTTC
CDR3: CAWSRGGYGYTF

size: .
V: TRBV19
J: TRBJ1-3
D: TRBD1
DNA: TGTGCCAGTAGTGGGCGGACAGGGACTGGAAACACCATATATTTT
CDR3: CASSGRTGTGNTIYF

size: few
V: TRBV7-8
J: TRBJ2-1
D: .
DNA: TGTGCCAGCAGCTTCATAGCGGACAATGAGCAGTTCTTC
CDR3: CASSFIADNEQFF

size: few
V: TRBV2
J: TRBJ2-2
D: .
DNA: TGTGCCAGCAGTGAATCAGGGAACACCGGGGAGCTGTTTTTT
CDR3: CASSESGNTGELFF

size: once
V: TRBV7-3
J: TRBJ2-2
D: TRBD1
DNA: TGTGCCAGCAGCTCACAGGGGGCAGTTACCGGGGAGCTGTTTTTT
CDR3: CASSSQGAVTGELFF

size: .
V: TRBV5-8
J: TRBJ2-7
D: .
DNA: TGTGCCAGCAGCTTGGCCAATGCGGGGCAGTACTTC
CDR3: CASSLANAGQYF

size: .
V: TRBV7-9
J: TRBJ2-7
D: TRBD2
DNA: TGTGCCAGCAGCTCATGGGGTAGCGGGCGAACCTACGAGCAGTACTTC
CDR3: CASSSWGSGRTYEQYF

size: few
V: TRBV30
J: TRBJ1-5
D: .
DNA: TGTGCCTGGAGTAGGGCAGGGGTTCGCAATCAGCCCCAGCATTTT
CDR3: CAWSRAGVRNQPQHF

size: .
V: TRBV6-6
J: TRBJ1-2
D: TRBD1
DNA: TGTGCCACGGACAGGGGGCTGGGCTACACCTTC
CDR3: CATDRGLGYTF

size: .
V: TRBV19
J: TRBJ2-1
D: .
DNA: TGTGCCAGTAGTCGGGATCTTTCCAATGAGCAGTTCTTC
CDR3: CASSRDLSNEQFF

size: .
V: TRBV27
J: TRBJ2-1
D: TRBD1
DNA: TGTGCCAGCAGTCGCGGGACAGGGATCTTTGCGTCCTACAATGAGCAGTTCTTC
CDR3: CASSRGTGIFASYNEQFF

size: .
V: TRBV5-1
J: TRBJ2-1
D: TRBD1
DNA: TGCGCCAGCAGCGTAGGGGGGACAGGGGGCTTCAATGAGCAGTTCTTC
CDR3: CASSVGGTGGFNEQFF

size: once
V: TRBV5-5
J: TRBJ2-2
D: .
DNA: TGTGCCAGCAGCCCGCCAGGTGTCAGTAACACCGGGGAGCTGTTTTTT
CDR3: CASSPPGVSNTGELFF

size: .
V: TRBV7-2
J: TRBJ2-5
D: TRBD2
DNA: TGTGCCACCCGTGGCGGGAGCGAGACCCAAGAGACCCAGTACTTC
CDR3: CATRGGSETQETQYF

size: .
V: TRBV28
J: TRBJ1-1
D: TRBD1
DNA: TGTGCCAGCGGCCAGACAGGGACTGAAGCTTTCTTT
CDR3: CASGQTGTEAFF

size: .
V: TRBV19
J: TRBJ2-7
D: TRBD1
DNA: TGTGCCAGTACCACGACAGGGGGCGTCCCCCAAGGGGGCTACGAGCAGTACTTC
CDR3: CASTTTGGVPQGGYEQYF

size: .
V: TRBV27
J: TRBJ2-1
D: .
DNA: TGTGCCAGCAGTTCCGGTAATGAGCAGTTCTTC
CDR3: CASSSGNEQFF

size: few
V: TRBV5-1
J: TRBJ2-3
D: .
DNA: TGCGCCAGCAGCTTGGCTCCCCCCACAGATACGCAGTATTTT
CDR3: CASSLAPPTDTQYF